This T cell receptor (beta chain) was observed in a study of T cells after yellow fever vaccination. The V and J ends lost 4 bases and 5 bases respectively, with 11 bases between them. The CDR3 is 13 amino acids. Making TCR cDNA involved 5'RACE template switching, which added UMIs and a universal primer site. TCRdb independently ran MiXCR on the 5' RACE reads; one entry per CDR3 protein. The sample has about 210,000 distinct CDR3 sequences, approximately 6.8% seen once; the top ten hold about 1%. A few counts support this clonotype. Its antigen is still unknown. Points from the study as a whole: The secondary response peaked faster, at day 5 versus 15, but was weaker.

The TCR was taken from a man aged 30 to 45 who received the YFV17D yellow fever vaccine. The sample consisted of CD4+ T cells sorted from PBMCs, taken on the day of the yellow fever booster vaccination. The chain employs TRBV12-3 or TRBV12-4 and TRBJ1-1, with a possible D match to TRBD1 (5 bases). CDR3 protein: CASSWDGWTEAFF. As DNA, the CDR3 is TGTGCCAGCAGTTGGGACGGGTGGACTGAAGCTTTCTTT.